This T cell receptor (beta chain) was identified in a study of cytomegalovirus exposure and HLA in healthy donors. Findings and caveats of the study: Later analysis identified about 18,000 TCR beta sequences associated with HLA alleles, using a false discovery rate threshold of 0.05.

Primers: 60 Vbeta forward and 13 Jbeta reverse. Clones were sequenced by immunoSEQ multiplex PCR, and TCRdb holds only the in-frame ones, with some missing. The top ten hold under 9.5% of the sample, which has 120,000 or so clones, 50% to 75% seen once. On this clone: Its antigen is still unknown.

This CDR3 contains 15 residues. The germline V gene encodes CDR1 LNHNV and CDR2 YYDKDF (reference sequence). Material: PBMCs. V usage is TRBV15 and J usage is TRBJ2-5; tentative D call: TRBD2 (5 bases). The J call could be wrong; TRBJ2-7 is a better fit for the DNA end. This clonotype originated in a woman aged 40 to 55 in good health and CMV-seropositive. CDR3 sequence reads: CATSRGELTSYEQYF. The CDR3 bases are TGTGCCACCAGCAGAGGGGAGTTAACCTCCTACGAGCAGTACTTC.